This T cell receptor beta chain emerged from a study of regulatory T cells in long-lasting Graves disease (dated by TCRdb to the early 2020s). For the wider study: Persistent Graves' disease meant more than 5 years of antithyroid drug treatment with TSH receptor autoantibodies that stayed positive. The study took place in China and was registered as a clinical trial. A total of roughly 35 samples underwent TCR sequencing: roughly 13 from persistent and 20 from newly diagnosed Graves' disease patients. On average, persistent Graves' disease patients in the clinical cohort had been on antithyroid drugs for around ten years. Peripheral blood TCR sequencing and RNA sequencing compared persistent Graves' disease patients with newly diagnosed Graves' disease patients.

Libraries were constructed by multiplex PCR. Sequencing relied on an Illumina HiSeq 4000. iRepertoire HTBI primers and Arm-PCR amplification of CDR3 regions were used to construct TCR beta libraries. Before sequencing, the PCR products underwent gel purification. In the paper's pipeline: Across samples, about 63 TRBV and 13 to 15 TRBJ segments were identified and used for gene usage analysis of CDR3 amino acid clonotypes. COPE and FqMerger were used to merge filtered high-quality paired reads into contigs. BLAST was used to align contigs to the IMGT TRBV, TRBD and TRBJ reference genes, and CDR3 was defined following IMGT. Clonotypes above 0.1% frequency were classified as highly expanded clones. Repertoire diversity was measured by Shannon entropy, and V-J evenness by the Gini coefficient. Public clonotypes were defined as clonotypes shared by more than one individual. The public reads were reprocessed in TCRdb via fastp at Q25 and MiXCR, keeping in-frame beta chains. Each record represents a unique CDR3 protein, reported with the most common genes and DNA among its rows. The V and J calls were determined by TCRdb, not by the authors. Recorded for this sample are more than 650,000 distinct CDR3 sequences; around 30% of them occurred a single time. The top ten hold roughly 41% of the sample.

Counted from cysteine to phenylalanine, this CDR3 has 16 amino acids. The CDR3 DNA has 48 bases and is translated from base 1. The CDR1 and CDR2 encoded by the germline V gene are SGHTA and FQGNSA. V and J are trimmed by 0 bases and 1 base, and the gene matches miss 4 bases of the junction. Here is what the overall study found, with its caveats: Compared with newly diagnosed patients, patients with persistent Graves' disease had lower TCR Shannon entropy and fewer highly expanded clones, which suggests clonal expansion. Preferential use of TRBV28, TRBJ1-2 and TRBJ2-5 was observed in persistent disease, whereas TRBV20-1 and TRBJ2-1 were favored in newly diagnosed disease. Persistent patients shared more public clonotypes among themselves (under 3,000) than newly diagnosed patients did (roughly 910). Because the primary lesion, thyroid tissue, could not be accessed, the study looked at peripheral blood alone. The authors noted that the small sample size was a limitation that may lower accuracy. Only the TCR beta chain was sequenced and analyzed.

The sample's time point label, decoded: persistent/refractory GD, antithyroid drugs over 5 years with positive TRAb. For both TCR sequencing and RNA sequencing, RNA was extracted from PBMCs in TRIzol. The diagnosis of Graves' disease followed American Thyroid Association guidelines. Patients for the study were recruited at an endocrinology department in Xi'an, China. From each patient, around 9 milliliters of peripheral blood was collected into an EDTA anticoagulant tube. PBMCs were isolated by Ficoll Paque Plus density gradient separation without further T cell sorting. An Agilent 2100 Bioanalyzer and agarose gel were used to check RNA quality, and a NanoDrop 2000 was used to measure RNA concentration. This clonotype has a handful of counts. It has no known antigen specificity. The sample holds no much larger clone one base away, and base qualities are not on file.

The source is a female donor with Graves disease. Recombination linked TRBV7-2 to TRBJ2-7; the junction holds 9 bases that match TRBD2. Sequenced here: peripheral blood mononuclear cells (PBMCs), sampled when the disease was refractory, from a patient treated with antithyroid drugs. The CDR3: CASSLAPGLASYEQYF. DNA sequence: TGTGCCAGCAGCTTAGCGCCGGGACTAGCTTCCTACGAGCAGTACTTC.